Following are 4 T cell receptor beta chains from one sample sequenced in a study of T cell changes during pregnancy in multiple sclerosis. The protocol was immunoSEQ multiplex PCR, while the TCRdb copy is restricted to in-frame clones and leaves out a portion. Of more than 25,000 clones listed, around 91% are singletons. The specimen comprised CD8+ T cells from peripheral blood mononuclear cells, sampled in the second trimester of pregnancy. These TCRs come from a female donor in good health, enrolled as a control in a pregnancy study.

This clone was counted a single time. This sequence joins TRBV27 and TRBJ1-5; TRBD1 matches 7 bases. The germline V gene encodes CDR1 MNHEY and CDR2 SMNVEV (reference sequence). Trimming removed 7 bases from V and 3 bases from J; junction bases left unmatched: 18. This CDR3 is 18 amino acids long. CDR3 amino acids: CASTPRDSRGMNNQPQHF. DNA of the CDR3: TGTGCCAGCACCCCCCGGGACAGTCGGGGGATGAACAATCAGCCCCAGCATTTT.

This clone was seen a single time. V and J are TRBV4-3 and TRBJ2-1; D is perhaps TRBD2 (6 bases). Germline V gene lookup returns CDR1 LGHNA and CDR2 YSLEER. This CDR3 is built from 15 residues. With 5 bases removed from V and 5 bases from J, the gap between germline ends came to 16 bases. CDR3 in amino acids: CASSEGPGGDNEQFF. CDR3 in DNA: TGCGCCAGCAGCGAGGGGCCCGGCGGGGACAATGAGCAGTTCTTC.

This clone was observed a single time. The rearrangement uses TRBV9 and TRBJ2-7; the match to TRBD1 covers 11 bases. V trimming: 4 bases; J trimming: 7 bases; junction bases outside the gene matches: 10. Looked up from germline, CDR1 is SGDLS and CDR2 is YYNGEE. CDR3 size: 15 residues. The CDR3 coding sequence is TGTGCCAGCAGCCCCGCCCGGACAGGGGGCGAAGAGCAGTACTTC. Translation gives CASSPARTGGEEQYF.

The J gene is TRBJ2-4, the V gene TRBV7-8, with D maybe TRBD2 (7 bases). This CDR3 is built from 16 residues. V was clipped by 2 bases and J by 0 bases, with 11 bases between them. From germline, CDR1 is SGHVS and CDR2 FQNEAQ. The CDR3 DNA reads TGTGCCAGCAGCTTAATGGGGGGGCAAGCCAAAAACATTCAGTACTTC. This translates into CASSLMGGQAKNIQYF.